This entry lists 30 T cell receptor beta chains sequenced from one sample in a study of OX40 agonist ivuxolimab in advanced cancers. The repertoire was sequenced with immunoSEQ multiplex PCR; TCRdb's copy has only in-frame clones and lacks some. Here the sample spans around 40,000 clones, 75% to 85% being singletons. The input for sequencing was CD4+ or CD8+ T cells sorted from blood, taken in a trial of the OX40 agonist ivuxolimab. The receptors originated from an adult with an advanced solid tumor such as melanoma, head and neck, liver or kidney cancer.

V usage is TRBV2 and J usage is TRBJ2-7, with a tentative D call TRBD2 (6 bases). There are 14 residues in the CDR3. Germline V gene sequence: CDR1 SNHLY, CDR2 FYNNEI. Between the trimmed V and J ends, which lost 5 bases and 4 bases, there was a span of 15 bases. The CDR3 DNA is TGTGCCAGCAGTTTGTCGGGAGTCTCTTACGAGCAGTACTTC. Translated, it gives CASSLSGVSYEQYF.

This clone was seen a handful of times. The J gene is TRBJ2-4, the V gene TRBV6-1, with 7 bases matching TRBD1. Per germline, CDR1 MNHNS and CDR2 SASEGT. This CDR3 spans 15 amino acids. J lost 7 bases, V lost 2 bases, and 8 bases had no gene match. CDR3 amino acids: CASSERQGGLNIQYF. The CDR3 region has the DNA TGTGCCAGCAGTGAACGACAGGGTGGTTTGAACATTCAGTACTTC.

The rearrangement links TRBV5-1 to TRBJ2-7; 9 bases agree with TRBD1. Trimming removed 4 bases from V and 2 bases from J; junction bases left unmatched: 10. The CDR3 is made up of 16 amino acids. Germline lookup yields CDR1 SGHRS and CDR2 YFSETQ. In DNA, the CDR3 is TGCGCCAGCAGCCCCACGACAGGGGGGCCTACCTACGAGCAGTACTTC. This sequence encodes CASSPTTGGPTYEQYF.

The chain combines TRBV7-2 with TRBJ2-2, with 10 bases lining up with TRBD1. V lost 3 bases, J lost 4 bases, and 8 bases stayed unmatched. This CDR3 is 17 amino acids long. Germline CDR1 and CDR2: SGHTA and FQGNSA. The CDR3 protein is CASSLRPGQGFTGELFF. CDR3 nucleotide sequence: TGTGCCAGCAGCTTGCGACCGGGACAGGGGTTCACCGGGGAGCTGTTTTTT.

The V call is TRBV5-1, the J call TRBJ2-7; D uncertain. Trimming stripped 0 bases from V and 7 bases from J, with 11 bases between. This CDR3 spans 13 amino acids. Per germline, CDR1 SGHRS and CDR2 YFSETQ. The CDR3 loop is CASSLANMGEQYF. The DNA for the CDR3 is TGCGCCAGCAGCTTGGCCAACATGGGGGAGCAGTACTTC.

The rearrangement uses TRBV7-9 and TRBJ1-1; D gene unclear. The V gene lost 2 bases and the J gene lost 1 base, with 5 bases spanning the gap. The V gene's germline CDR1 is SEHNR and CDR2 FQNEAQ (reference sequence). There are 13 residues in the CDR3. The CDR3 DNA reads TGTGCCAGCAGCTTAATTGAGAACACTGAAGCTTTCTTT. Its protein is CASSLIENTEAFF.

The chain couples TRBV10-3 to TRBJ2-1; D might be TRBD1 or TRBD2, each matching 5 bases. Germline CDR1 reads ENHRY; CDR2 reads SYGVKD. This CDR3 comprises 12 residues. The V gene lost 4 bases and the J gene lost 6 bases, with 7 bases spanning the gap. The CDR3 nucleotides read TGTGCCATCAGTGTGAGGGGCAATGAGCAGTTCTTC. Its translation is CAISVRGNEQFF.

The rearrangement links TRBV7-6 to TRBJ1-5; D is possibly TRBD1 (5 bases). This CDR3 comprises 16 residues. Germline assignment: CDR1 SGHVS and CDR2 FNYEAQ. V gave up 3 bases and J gave up 3 bases, with 15 bases separating them. For the CDR3, the DNA is TGTGCCAGCAGCTTTGGGTCCGGGGCCTTCAATCAGCCCCAGCATTTT. This sequence encodes CASSFGSGAFNQPQHF.

The V and J genes are TRBV4-1 and TRBJ1-1; D perhaps matches TRBD1 (5 bases). Germline CDR1 reads MGHRA; CDR2 reads YSYEKL. Trimming cost V 1 base and J 4 bases, with 16 bases left between them. CDR3 length: 16 amino acids. The DNA for the CDR3 is TGCGCCAGCAGCCAAGTCATTGGGCTGGGGGTCACTGAAGCTTTCTTT. This encodes CASSQVIGLGVTEAFF.

The gene calls are TRBV5-1 and TRBJ2-3; 14 bases align to TRBD2. The CDR3 covers 17 residues. Trimming removed 4 bases from V and 5 bases from J; junction bases left unmatched: 9. The germline V gene has CDR1 SGHRS and CDR2 YFSETQ. The CDR3 DNA reads TGCGCCAGCAGCCAGACTAGCGGGGGGGCGAATATAGATACGCAGTATTTT. Its translation: CASSQTSGGANIDTQYF.

The rearrangement uses TRBV6-1 and TRBJ1-2, with D perhaps matching TRBD1 (6 bases). Trimming pared 11 bases from V and 4 bases from J, leaving 17 bases between. There are 13 residues in the CDR3. Germline CDR1 is MNHNS and CDR2 is SASEGT. The CDR3 region has the DNA TGTGCCGTACCTTACAGGGAGGGCTATGGCTACACCTTC. Encoded protein: CAVPYREGYGYTF.

In this sample, this clone turned up a few times. As DNA, the CDR3 is TGCGCCAGCAGCCATGCACTAGCGGGAGTAGACAATGAGCAGTTCTTC. This encodes CASSHALAGVDNEQFF. This chain links TRBV4-3 with TRBJ2-1; 11 nucleotides agree with TRBD2. CDR3 length equals 16 residues. The ends lost 3 bases at V and 5 bases at J; junction bases unmatched: 6. Per the germline V gene, CDR1 is LGHNA and CDR2 is YSLEER.

The J gene is TRBJ2-1, the V gene TRBV18; 9 bases fit TRBD2. The trim removed 0 bases at V and 2 bases at J, leaving 5 bases unmatched. CDR1 KGHSH and CDR2 LQKENI come from the germline V gene. CDR3 size: 17 residues. This CDR3 is CASSPPGASGAYNEQFF. Here the CDR3 DNA reads TGTGCCAGCTCACCACCGGGGGCTAGCGGGGCCTACAATGAGCAGTTCTTC.

The chain carries TRBV5-4 and TRBJ2-1; D perhaps matches TRBD2 (6 bases). V dropped 5 bases and J dropped 6 bases, with 21 bases sitting between them. The CDR3 has 16 amino acids. Germline V gene data show CDR1 as SGHNT and CDR2 as YYREEE (reference sequence). The CDR3 DNA is TGTGCCAGCAGTCGGTTTCTGGGGGAGGCTTCCAATGAGCAGTTCTTC. This gives the protein CASSRFLGEASNEQFF. The full variable domain, its missing parts supplied by reference TRBV5-4 and TRBJ2-1, is ETGVTQSPTHLIKTRGQQVTLRCSSQSGHNTVSWYQQALGQGPQFIFQYYREEENGRGNFPPRFSGLQFPNYSSELNVNALELDDSALYLCASSRFLGEASNEQFFGPGTRLTVL.

The V and J genes are TRBV5-8 and TRBJ2-2; no firm D call. The germline gives CDR1 SGHTS, CDR2 YDEGEE. The CDR3 has 15 residues. The V gene lost 0 bases and the J gene lost 2 bases, with 8 bases spanning the gap. In DNA form, the CDR3 reads TGTGCCAGCAGCTTGGCAAGCATTAACACCGGGGAGCTGTTTTTT. It encodes CASSLASINTGELFF. Complete variable domain (other parts from reference TRBV5-8 and TRBJ2-2): EAGVTQSPTHLIKTRGQQATLRCSPISGHTSVYWYQQALGLGLQFLLWYDEGEERNRGNFPPRFSGRQFPNYSSELNVNALELEDSALYLCASSLASINTGELFFGEGSRLTVL.

The chain carries TRBV6-1 and TRBJ1-1, with D tentatively TRBD1 (6 bases). CDR3 size: 12 residues. Trimming took 0 bases from V and 11 from J, leaving 10 bases between them. Germline V CDR1 and CDR2: MNHNS, SASEGT. CDR3 amino acids: CASSEAGGAAFF. The CDR3 DNA reads TGTGCCAGCAGTGAAGCAGGGGGGGCGGCTTTCTTT.

J is TRBJ1-2 and V is TRBV28; D is possibly TRBD1 (5 bases). The V end was cut by 6 bases, the J end by 3 bases, with 11 bases between. Germline V gene sequence: CDR1 MDHEN, CDR2 SYDVKM. The CDR3 consists of 13 residues. In DNA form, the CDR3 reads TGTGCCAGCAGCCGGGTAGGGGACTATGGCTACACCTTC. Protein sequence: CASSRVGDYGYTF.

This chain connects TRBV5-5 to TRBJ2-7; unclear D gene. The CDR3 contains 13 residues. Germline values: CDR1 SGHKS, CDR2 YYEKEE (reference sequence). V was pared by 4 bases and J by 7 bases, with 15 bases between. In DNA form, the CDR3 reads TGTGCCAGCAGCCTACTTGCGACCGGTGAGCAGTACTTC. Protein product: CASSLLATGEQYF.

This clone has only one observation. The chain combines TRBV2 with TRBJ2-7, with TRBD2 identical over 16 bases. This CDR3 comprises 16 residues. Per the germline V gene, CDR1 is SNHLY and CDR2 is FYNNEI. The J segment lost 6 bases and the V segment lost 5 bases, leaving 7 bases of the junction unmatched. The CDR3, as DNA: TGTGCCAGCAGTCCAGGGACTAGCGGGAGGGTTTCCGAGCAGTACTTC. This gives the protein CASSPGTSGRVSEQYF.

This sequence joins TRBV5-6 and TRBJ1-5, with a possible D match to TRBD1 (5 bases). Trimming cost V 4 bases and J 7 bases, with 15 bases left between them. The germline gives CDR1 SGHDT, CDR2 YYEEEE. There are 14 residues in the CDR3. This CDR3 is CASSRQGRGQPQHF. The CDR3 bases are TGTGCCAGCAGCCGCCAGGGTCGAGGCCAGCCCCAGCATTTT.

The chain has TRBV6-1 and TRBJ2-1, with 8 nucleotides matching TRBD1. The germline CDR1 and CDR2 sequences are MNHNS and SASEGT. J lost 7 bases, V lost 7 bases, and 9 bases had no gene match. The CDR3 has 14 residues. The CDR3 DNA follows: TGTGCCAGCAAGAAGACGACAGGGGTGAATGAGCAGTTCTTC. The encoded protein is CASKKTTGVNEQFF.

The chain couples TRBV10-3 to TRBJ1-2; tentatively, D is TRBD1 (6 bases). The CDR3 sequence is 13 residues long. V lost 2 bases and J 6 bases, leaving 10 bases between the germline ends. CDR1 ENHRY and CDR2 SYGVKD come from the germline V gene. CDR3: CAISEGQGNGYTF. The DNA of the CDR3 is TGTGCCATCAGTGAGGGGCAGGGGAATGGCTACACCTTC.

This clone has a single count. The gene calls are TRBV5-1 and TRBJ2-5; TRBD1 matches at 9 bases. This CDR3 has 15 amino acids. V dropped 5 bases and J dropped 1; count of bases not matched to a gene: 6. CDR1 is SGHRS, CDR2 YFSETQ, per germline. CDR3 residues: CASSRTGDFQETQYF. The DNA of the CDR3 is TGCGCCAGCAGTCGGACAGGGGACTTCCAAGAGACCCAGTACTTC.

The genes are TRBV28 and TRBJ2-7; 8 bases map to TRBD1. CDR1 is MDHEN and CDR2 is SYDVKM in the germline V gene. Trimming removed 7 bases from V and 3 bases from J; junction bases left unmatched: 11. This CDR3 is 15 amino acids long. The DNA of the CDR3 is TGTGCCAGCAATTCGGGACAGGCCCTCATCTACGAGCAGTACTTC. This codes for CASNSGQALIYEQYF.

Concerning this clone itself: Its ends do not fully match the called genes, so a read error is possible. The genes are TRBV5-6 and TRBJ2-5, with 8 bases aligning to TRBD1. This CDR3 region has 16 residues. CDR1 SGHDT and CDR2 YYEEEE come from the germline V gene. Here the CDR3 reads CARSLGAGGGGETQYF. The CDR3 DNA reads TGTGCCCGCAGCTTGGGGGCAGGGGGCGGAGGGGAGACCCAGTACTTC.

The chain employs TRBV7-2 and TRBJ2-7; D gene ambiguous. The CDR3 spans 14 residues. CDR1 and CDR2 (germline): SGHTA, FQGNSA. V was cut by 4 bases and J by 6 bases, with 16 bases left in between. The CDR3 protein is CASSSSPERSEQYF. CDR3 coding DNA: TGTGCCAGCAGCTCTAGTCCTGAGAGGAGCGAGCAGTACTTC. Full variable domain (rest looked up from reference TRBV7-2 and TRBJ2-7): GAGVSQSPSNKVTEKGKDVELRCDPISGHTALYWYRQSLGQGLEFLIYFQGNSAPDKSGLPSDRFSAERTGGSVSTLTIQRTQQEDSAVYLCASSSSPERSEQYFGPGTRLTVT.

The chain joins TRBV7-9 to TRBJ2-5, with TRBD2 as a possible D gene (6 bases). Trimming pared 4 bases from V and 4 bases from J, leaving 10 bases between. The CDR3 contains 13 residues. The V gene's germline CDR1 is SEHNR and CDR2 FQNEAQ (reference sequence). CDR3: CASSSPEGETQYF. The CDR3 DNA follows: TGTGCCAGCAGCTCACCGGAGGGAGAGACCCAGTACTTC.

In DNA form, the CDR3 reads TGTGCCTGGAGTGAAGGACGGAACACTGAAGCTTTCTTT. The encoded protein is CAWSEGRNTEAFF. The chain carries TRBV30 and TRBJ1-1; D not certain. V lost 1 base and J lost 1, with 7 bases in between. The V gene's germline CDR1 is GTSNPN and CDR2 SVGIG (reference sequence). The CDR3 contains 13 residues.

This clone was picked up one time. This chain connects TRBV28 to TRBJ1-1; D is ambiguous. CDR1 MDHEN and CDR2 SYDVKM come from the germline V gene. The CDR3 has 13 amino acids. The V and J ends lost 3 bases and 2 bases respectively, with 7 bases between them. For the CDR3, the DNA is TGTGCCAGCAGTTTGTGGACTAACACTGAAGCTTTCTTT. It yields the protein CASSLWTNTEAFF. Based on the CDR3 plus reference TRBV28 and TRBJ1-1, the full variable domain is DVKVTQSSRYLVKRTGEKVFLECVQDMDHENMFWYRQDPGLGLRLIYFSYDVKMKEKGDIPEGYSVSREKKERFSLILESASTNQTSMYLCASSLWTNTEAFFGQGTRLTVV.

The chain combines TRBV6-6 with TRBJ1-5; TRBD1 might be the D (5 bases). Looked up from germline, CDR1 is MNHNY and CDR2 is SVGAGI (reference sequence). The CDR3 runs to 15 residues. V was shortened by 2 bases and J by 4 bases, with 12 bases between the two germline ends. Here the CDR3 DNA reads TGTGCCAGCAGTTACGCGGGCAGGGATAATCAGCCCCAGCATTTT. It is translated as CASSYAGRDNQPQHF.